The 9 T cell receptor beta chains presented below share a single source sample, sequenced in a study of blood T cell repertoires in COVID-19. Clones were sequenced by immunoSEQ multiplex PCR, and TCRdb holds only the in-frame ones, with some missing. This table has hundreds of thousands of clones, around 89% appearing once. The specimen sequenced was peripheral blood. These TCRs come from a woman aged 25 to 39 with acute or convalescent COVID-19.

The rearrangement joins TRBV28 to TRBJ2-1, with D possibly being TRBD1 (5 bases). The CDR3 has 13 amino acids. With 1 base removed from V and 10 bases from J, the gap between germline ends came to 11 bases. The germline V gene has CDR1 MDHEN and CDR2 SYDVKM. The CDR3 coding sequence is TGTGCCAGCAGTTTATTCCAGGGCTGGGAGCAGTTCTTC. Protein product: CASSLFQGWEQFF.

This rearrangement joins TRBV29-1 to TRBJ1-1, with a possible D match to TRBD1 (6 bases). The CDR3 has 14 residues. Deletions cut 4 bases from V and 1 base from J, with 13 bases between. CDR1 SQVTM and CDR2 ANQGSEA come from the germline V gene. CDR3 sequence reads: CSVGAGEKNTEAFF. In DNA form, the CDR3 reads TGCAGCGTTGGGGCAGGGGAGAAGAACACTGAAGCTTTCTTT.

This chain connects TRBV20-1 to TRBJ2-5; the D gene is possibly TRBD1 (6 bases). This CDR3 region has 10 residues. The germline V gene encodes CDR1 DFQATT and CDR2 SNEGSKA (reference sequence). V was pared by 7 bases and J by 7 bases, with 10 bases between. The CDR3 DNA is TGCAGTGTCCTACAGGGGACCCAGTACTTC. Translating it yields CSVLQGTQYF.

This sequence joins TRBV5-1 and TRBJ1-3, with D possibly being TRBD1 (6 bases). This CDR3 is 16 amino acids long. Looked up from germline, CDR1 is SGHRS and CDR2 is YFSETQ. The V end was cut by 1 base, the J end by 0 bases, with 11 bases between. The CDR3 spells CASSLTTGSSGNTIYF. Here the CDR3 DNA reads TGCGCCAGCAGCTTGACTACAGGGAGCTCTGGAAACACCATATATTTT.

This clone was seen a few times. The rearrangement joins TRBV24-1 to TRBJ2-7; a weak D match, TRBD1 (7 bases). The germline V gene has CDR1 KGHDR and CDR2 SFDVKD. The CDR3 covers 15 residues. With 2 bases removed from V and 4 bases from J, the gap between germline ends came to 14 bases. The CDR3 sequence: CATSDSQGGLYEQYF. In nucleotides, the CDR3 is TGTGCCACCAGTGATTCCCAGGGGGGACTTTACGAGCAGTACTTC.

This clone has only one observation. The V and J genes are TRBV3-1 (or the pseudogene TRBV3-2) and TRBJ2-5, with 7 positions matching TRBD2. The CDR3 runs 21 residues. Germline assignment: CDR1 LGHDT and CDR2 YNNKEL (reference sequence). V shed 3 bases and J 7 bases; nucleotides not matched to a gene: 29. In DNA form, the CDR3 reads TGTGCCAGCAGCCATGATTGGCGAGAAAGCGGGATGATAGGAAGAGGACGGACCCAGTACTTC. This codes for CASSHDWRESGMIGRGRTQYF.

DNA of the CDR3: TGTGCCAGCAGCCCCTGGACAGGGGGTTACACCGGGGAGCTGTTTTTT. Translated: CASSPWTGGYTGELFF. The rearrangement links TRBV3-1 (or the pseudogene TRBV3-2) to TRBJ2-2; 10 nucleotides align to TRBD1. Germline CDR1 and CDR2: LGHDT and YNNKEL (reference sequence). Trimming at V came to 4 bases and at J to 3 bases, leaving 5 bases not matched to a gene. The CDR3 sequence is 16 residues long.

This chain joins TRBV28 and TRBJ1-2; perhaps TRBD1 as D (5 bases). Germline CDR1 reads MDHEN; CDR2 reads SYDVKM. V shed 2 bases and J shed 3 bases, with 10 bases lying between them. The CDR3 loop spans 14 amino acids. DNA of the CDR3: TGTGCCAGCAGTTTAGGGGGAGGGGACTATGGCTACACCTTC. It encodes CASSLGGGDYGYTF.

The chain joins TRBV5-6 to TRBJ2-5, with D maybe TRBD2 (5 bases). CDR3 length equals 15 residues. Germline CDR1 reads SGHDT; CDR2 reads YYEEEE. V was cut by 0 bases and J by 2 bases, with 11 bases left in between. The CDR3 here is CASSLVPGRQETQYF. The CDR3 DNA sequence: TGTGCCAGCAGCTTGGTGCCGGGAAGACAAGAGACCCAGTACTTC.